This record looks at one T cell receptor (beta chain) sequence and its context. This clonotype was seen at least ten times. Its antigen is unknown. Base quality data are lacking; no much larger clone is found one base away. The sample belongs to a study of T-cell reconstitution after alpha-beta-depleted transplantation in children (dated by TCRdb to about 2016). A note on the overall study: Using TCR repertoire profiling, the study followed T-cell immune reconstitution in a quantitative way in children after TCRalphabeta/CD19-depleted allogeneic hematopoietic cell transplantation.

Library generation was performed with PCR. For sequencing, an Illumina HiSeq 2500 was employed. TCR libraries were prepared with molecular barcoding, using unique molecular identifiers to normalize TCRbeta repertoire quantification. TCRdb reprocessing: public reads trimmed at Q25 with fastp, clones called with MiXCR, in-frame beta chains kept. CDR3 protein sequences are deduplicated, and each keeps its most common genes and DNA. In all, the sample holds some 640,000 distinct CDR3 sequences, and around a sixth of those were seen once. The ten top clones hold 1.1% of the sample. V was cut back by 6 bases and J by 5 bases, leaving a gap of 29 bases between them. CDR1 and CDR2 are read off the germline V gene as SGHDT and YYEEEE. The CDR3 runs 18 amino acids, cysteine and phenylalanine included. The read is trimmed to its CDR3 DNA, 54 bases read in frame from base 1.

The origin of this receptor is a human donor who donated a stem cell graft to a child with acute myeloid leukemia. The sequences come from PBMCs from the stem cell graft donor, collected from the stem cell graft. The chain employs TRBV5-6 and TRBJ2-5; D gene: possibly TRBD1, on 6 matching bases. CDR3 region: CASTHQAGRGSVRETQYF. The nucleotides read TGTGCCAGCACCCATCAGGCAGGAAGGGGGTCAGTAAGGGAGACCCAGTACTTC.